The rows below give T cell receptor beta chains drawn from one sample of a study of cytomegalovirus exposure and HLA in healthy donors. The repertoire was sequenced with immunoSEQ multiplex PCR; TCRdb's copy has only in-frame clones and lacks some. The sample lists some 120,000 clones, roughly 82% occurring once. The sequenced material came from PBMCs. The origin of the receptors is a woman aged 40 to 49 in good health and CMV-seropositive. Each CDR3 is given with its conserved first and last residue. A D gene is named only where the DNA matches it firmly. Clone size appears in some rows only: once, few, many, or a class for an expanded clone.

j_gene | d_gene | abundance | v_gene | CDR3aa | CDR3nt
TRBJ1-2 | TRBD1 | NA | TRBV6-5 | CASRDTGGDYGYTF | TGTGCCAGCAGGGATACAGGGGGTGACTATGGCTACACCTTC
TRBJ2-1 | NA | NA | TRBV11-2 | CASSFRYSYNEQFF | TGTGCCAGCAGTTTCAGGTACTCCTACAATGAGCAGTTCTTC
TRBJ2-1 | NA | NA | TRBV7-2 | CASSPPGATYNEQFF | TGTGCCAGCAGCCCTCCAGGGGCGACCTACAATGAGCAGTTCTTC
TRBJ1-1 | NA | NA | TRBV5-1 | CASSAQGRMDTEAFF | TGCGCCAGCAGCGCCCAGGGGCGGATGGACACTGAAGCTTTCTTT
TRBJ2-5 | NA | NA | TRBV18 | CASSPGFQETQYF | TGTGCCAGCTCACCTGGCTTTCAAGAGACCCAGTACTTC
TRBJ2-5 | TRBD1 | NA | TRBV29-1 | CSAGQGLETQYF | TGCAGCGCCGGACAGGGATTGGAGACCCAGTACTTC
TRBJ2-7 | NA | NA | TRBV19 | CASTPSERVAHEQYF | TGTGCCAGTACCCCCTCAGAGAGGGTTGCCCACGAGCAGTACTTC
TRBJ2-2 | TRBD2 | NA | TRBV19 | CASSISSGETGELFF | TGTGCCAGTAGTATTTCTAGCGGGGAAACCGGGGAGCTGTTTTTT
TRBJ1-3 | NA | NA | TRBV7-2 | CASSLMAEAGNTIYF | TGTGCCAGCAGCTTAATGGCAGAAGCTGGAAACACCATATATTTT
TRBJ2-1 | TRBD2 | NA | TRBV5-1 | CASSAALAPHGNEQFF | TGCGCCAGCAGCGCCGCACTAGCGCCCCATGGCAATGAGCAGTTCTTC
TRBJ2-7 | TRBD1 | once | TRBV18 | CASSLGTGTGLYEQYF | TGTGCCAGCTCACTAGGAACCGGGACAGGGCTCTACGAGCAGTACTTC
TRBJ2-2 | NA | NA | TRBV9 | CASSGLIQQGVGELFF | TGTGCCAGCAGCGGACTCATCCAACAGGGCGTCGGGGAGCTGTTTTTT
TRBJ2-7 | NA | NA | TRBV7-9 | CASSPGDRAYEQYF | TGTGCCAGCAGCCCAGGAGACAGAGCCTACGAGCAGTACTTC
TRBJ2-7 | NA | once | TRBV6-5 | CASSYSAGFIYEQYF | TGTGCCAGCAGTTACTCGGCGGGGTTTATCTACGAGCAGTACTTC
TRBJ2-7 | TRBD2 | NA | TRBV28 | CASSSGTAAGLEQYF | TGTGCCAGCAGTAGCGGGACGGCGGCGGGATTGGAGCAGTACTTC
TRBJ1-1 | TRBD1 | NA | TRBV5-1 | CASNRGSGSTEAFF | TGCGCCAGTAACAGGGGAAGTGGTAGCACTGAAGCTTTCTTT
TRBJ2-5 | NA | once | TRBV7-9 | CASSLVVGSGETQYF | TGTGCCAGCAGCTTAGTCGTGGGAAGCGGGGAGACCCAGTACTTC
TRBJ1-2 | NA | NA | TRBV30 | CAWVGHNYGYTF | TGTGCCTGGGTTGGACATAACTATGGCTACACCTTC
TRBJ2-7 | NA | NA | TRBV4-1 | CASSSDSYTYEQYF | TGCGCCAGCAGTTCGGACAGCTATACCTACGAGCAGTACTTC
TRBJ2-3 | TRBD1 | few | TRBV5-1 | CASSERTGGTDTQYF | TGCGCCAGCAGCGAAAGGACAGGGGGCACAGATACGCAGTATTTT
TRBJ1-5 | NA | NA | TRBV28 | CASSFSRTSNQPQNF | TGTGCCAGCAGTTTCTCGAGGACTAGCAATCAGCCCCAGAATTTT
TRBJ2-3 | TRBD1 | NA | TRBV5-4 | CASSLQGAADTQYF | TGTGCCAGCAGCTTGCAGGGGGCGGCAGATACGCAGTATTTT
TRBJ2-3 | NA | few | TRBV12-2 | CASRLEVLAGGSSTDTQYF | TGTGCAAGTCGCTTAGAAGTACTAGCGGGGGGAAGCAGCACAGATACGCAGTATTTT
TRBJ1-1 | NA | NA | TRBV29-1 | CSVFPQGKNTEASF | TGCAGCGTTTTCCCACAGGGTAAGAACACTGAAGCTTCCTTT
TRBJ1-3 | NA | NA | TRBV2 | CASSEDGGLGNTIYF | TGTGCCAGCAGTGAGGACGGGGGGCTCGGAAACACCATATATTTT
TRBJ1-4 | NA | once | TRBV25-1 | CASSELENEKLFF | TGTGCCAGCAGTGAATTAGAAAATGAAAAACTGTTTTTT
TRBJ2-7 | TRBD1 | NA | TRBV4-2 | CASSQDPYRGPDEQYF | TGTGCCAGCAGCCAAGACCCGTACAGGGGGCCGGACGAGCAGTACTTC
TRBJ1-2 | NA | NA | TRBV21-1 | CASSANRDSGYGYAF | TGTGCCAGCAGTGCAAACCGGGACAGTGGTTATGGCTACGCCTTC
TRBJ2-3 | NA | NA | TRBV9 | CASSSRGGAQYF | TGTGCCAGCAGCTCTCGAGGGGGAGCGCAGTATTTT
TRBJ2-7 | TRBD2 | NA | TRBV4-2 | CASSQAASGGAFYEQYF | TGTGCCAGCAGCCAAGCGGCTAGCGGGGGGGCCTTCTACGAGCAGTACTTC